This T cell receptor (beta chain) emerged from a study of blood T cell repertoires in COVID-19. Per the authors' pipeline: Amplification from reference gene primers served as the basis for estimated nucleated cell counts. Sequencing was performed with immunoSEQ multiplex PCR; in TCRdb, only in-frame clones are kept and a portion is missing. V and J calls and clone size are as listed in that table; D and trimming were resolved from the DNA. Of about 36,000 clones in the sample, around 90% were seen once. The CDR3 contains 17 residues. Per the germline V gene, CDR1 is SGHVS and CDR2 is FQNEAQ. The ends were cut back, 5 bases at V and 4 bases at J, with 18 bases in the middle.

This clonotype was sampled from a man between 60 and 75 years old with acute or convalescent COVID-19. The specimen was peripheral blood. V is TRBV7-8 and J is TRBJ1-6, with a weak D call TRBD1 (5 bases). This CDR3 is CASSPKQDYEYNSPLHF. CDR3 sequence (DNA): TGTGCCAGCAGCCCGAAACAGGATTACGAATATAATTCACCCCTCCACTTT.